This T cell receptor beta chain was retrieved from a study of blood T cell repertoires in COVID-19. Sequenced by immunoSEQ multiplex PCR; TCRdb stores in-frame clones only, minus some. The sample has 80,000 to 95,000 clones, roughly 88% seen once. The CDR3 is 14 amino acids. Germline CDR1 and CDR2: GTSNPN and SVGIG (reference sequence). V dropped 4 bases and J dropped 3 bases, with 10 bases sitting between them. The sequenced material came from peripheral blood. The chain couples TRBV30 to TRBJ2-6; no reliable D call. This receptor was taken from a man in his 70s with acute or convalescent COVID-19. The DNA of the CDR3 is TGTGCCTGGAACCCGTCGGGTGGGGCCAACGTCCTGACTTTC. This sequence encodes CAWNPSGGANVLTF. Looking up the rest from reference TRBV30 and TRBJ2-6 gives the full variable domain: SQTIHQWPATLVQPVGSPLSLECTVEGTSNPNLYWYRQAAGRGLQLLFYSVGIGQISSEVPQNLSASRPQDRQFILSSKKLLLSDSGFYLCAWNPSGGANVLTFGAGSRLTVL.